Listed below are T cell receptor beta chains from one sample, sequenced in a study of CD8 T cells in ankylosing spondylitis. TCRdb re-analysed the 5' RACE reads in MiXCR, keeping a single row per CDR3 protein. The sample consists of about 240,000 distinct CDR3 sequences, about 10% of them appearing once. Sequencing used blood, either unsorted or a sorted T cell fraction (not recorded which). Every receptor here comes from a male donor with ankylosing spondylitis or in good health (not recorded which). CDR3s include the opening cysteine and the closing phenylalanine or tryptophan. The D gene is left open where the match is weak. Clone size appears in some rows only: once, few, many, or a class for an expanded clone.

TRBJ1-6 TRBV15 NA NA CATSLRYNSPLHF TGTGCCACCAGCTTACGGTATAATTCACCCCTCCACTTT
TRBJ2-2 TRBV20-1 many NA CSALSGNTGELFF TGCAGTGCCCTCTCGGGGAACACCGGGGAGCTGTTTTTT
TRBJ2-4 TRBV29-1 many NA CSVGEAKNIQYF TGCAGCGTAGGGGAGGCCAAAAACATTCAGTACTTC
TRBJ2-7 TRBV20-1 NA NA CSARTSWYEQYF TGCAGTGCTAGAACTAGCTGGTACGAGCAGTACTTC
TRBJ1-1 TRBV5-1 NA NA CASRRAMTGNTEAFF TGCGCCAGCCGACGAGCTATGACAGGGAACACTGAAGCTTTCTTT
TRBJ2-1 TRBV24-1 few TRBD2 CATSDSASGGSYNEQFF TGTGCCACCAGTGATTCCGCTAGCGGAGGCTCCTACAATGAGCAGTTCTTC
TRBJ2-1 TRBV11-1 NA TRBD2 CASSRHSGAPYNEQFF TGTGCCAGCAGCCGCCATAGCGGGGCACCCTACAATGAGCAGTTCTTC
TRBJ2-5 TRBV28 many TRBD1 CATRTGGWETQYF TGTGCCACCCGGACAGGGGGGTGGGAGACCCAGTACTTC
TRBJ2-2 TRBV14 many NA CASSHRRQNTGELFF TGTGCCAGCAGCCATCGAAGACAGAACACCGGGGAGCTGTTTTTT
TRBJ2-7 TRBV18 few NA CASSPIRDNLYEQYF TGTGCCAGCTCACCGATCCGGGACAACCTATACGAGCAGTACTTC
TRBJ2-1 TRBV20-1 many TRBD2 CSARDWTSGHNEQFF TGCAGTGCTAGAGATTGGACTAGCGGCCACAATGAGCAGTTCTTC
TRBJ1-2 TRBV5-1 many NA CASSLEGFGYTF TGCGCCAGCAGCTTGGAGGGATTTGGCTACACCTTC
TRBJ2-5 TRBV9 many TRBD1 CASSADRALETQYF TGTGCCAGCAGCGCCGACAGGGCTTTAGAGACCCAGTACTTC
TRBJ2-7 TRBV2 NA NA CASSEALVTYSYEQYF TGTGCCAGCAGTGAAGCGCTTGTGACTTACTCCTACGAGCAGTACTTC
TRBJ2-6 TRBV28 few TRBD1 CATSFTGGGANVLTF TGTGCCACCTCTTTTACAGGGGGTGGGGCCAACGTCCTGACTTTC
TRBJ2-3 TRBV3-1 many NA CASSQRTDTQYF TGTGCCAGCAGCCAGCGGACAGATACGCAGTATTTT
TRBJ2-3 TRBV20-1 many TRBD2 CSARGLVTGLGTDTQYF TGCAGTGCTAGAGGGCTGGTTACGGGACTAGGCACAGATACGCAGTATTTT
TRBJ1-6 TRBV9 many TRBD1 CASTSGQGRSPLHF TGTGCCAGCACCTCAGGACAGGGCCGGTCACCCCTCCACTTT
TRBJ2-1 TRBV5-1 many NA CASSLNSAAYNEQFF TGCGCCAGCAGCTTGAATAGTGCGGCCTACAATGAGCAGTTCTTC
TRBJ2-7 TRBV5-1 many TRBD1 CASSPVGKGARTPGEQYF TGCGCCAGCAGTCCTGTTGGAAAGGGGGCGCGGACGCCCGGCGAGCAGTACTTC
TRBJ2-3 TRBV6-4 many TRBD2 CASSDGTSGGSTDTQYF TGTGCCAGCAGTGACGGGACTAGCGGGGGGTCAACAGATACGCAGTATTTT
TRBJ2-7 TRBV2 NA TRBD2 CASSFSGATSYEQYF TGTGCCAGCAGTTTTAGCGGGGCGACCTCCTACGAGCAGTACTTC
TRBJ1-1 TRBV12-3/TRBV12-4 many NA CASRPREPNTEAFF TGTGCCAGCAGGCCCAGGGAGCCGAACACTGAAGCTTTCTTT
TRBJ2-2 TRBV12-3/TRBV12-4 many NA CASTIGATTGELFF TGTGCCAGCACCATAGGGGCAACCACCGGGGAGCTGTTTTTT
TRBJ2-7 TRBV10-3 many TRBD1 CAIQGQGDSLSEQYF TGTGCCATCCAGGGACAGGGGGATTCCCTTTCCGAGCAGTACTTC
TRBJ2-3 TRBV7-9 few NA CASSLVPTGEDTQYF TGTGCCAGCAGCTTAGTCCCTACGGGGGAGGATACGCAGTATTTT
TRBJ2-2 TRBV11-2 NA NA CASSPLRGSTGELFF TGTGCCAGCAGCCCCCTAAGGGGGTCCACCGGGGAGCTGTTTTTT
TRBJ2-3 TRBV6-1 few TRBD2 CASLWASGVEDTQYF TGTGCCAGCCTCTGGGCTAGCGGGGTAGAAGATACGCAGTATTTT
TRBJ2-7 TRBV6-5 few NA CASSSGLNSYEQYF TGTGCCAGCAGTTCCGGCCTAAACTCCTACGAGCAGTACTTC
TRBJ2-7 TRBV12-3/TRBV12-4 many NA CASSLGRRWEQYF TGTGCCAGCAGTTTGGGCAGGAGGTGGGAGCAGTACTTC
TRBJ2-3 TRBV29-1 NA NA CSHQKSGTGADTQYF TGCAGCCACCAAAAGTCGGGGACGGGGGCAGATACGCAGTATTTT
TRBJ1-6 TRBV20-1 NA NA CSTRGDSSYNSPLHF TGCAGTACTAGAGGGGATAGCTCCTATAATTCACCCCTCCACTTT
TRBJ2-7 TRBV15 many TRBD2 CATSTFTSGRFYEQYF TGTGCCACCAGCACCTTCACTAGCGGAAGATTTTACGAGCAGTACTTC
TRBJ2-7 TRBV20-1 many TRBD2 CSALETSGGYEQYF TGCAGTGCTCTCGAGACTAGCGGGGGGTACGAGCAGTACTTC
TRBJ2-7 TRBV11-1 few NA CASSLGLRRIKSSYEQYF TGTGCCAGCAGCTTAGGTCTCAGACGGATTAAGAGCTCCTACGAGCAGTACTTC
TRBJ1-4 TRBV5-1 NA TRBD1 CASSPGQGPNEKLFF TGCGCCAGCAGCCCGGGACAGGGGCCGAATGAAAAACTGTTTTTT
TRBJ2-1 TRBV27 few NA CASRTAESYNEQFF TGTGCCAGCAGGACGGCGGAGTCCTACAATGAGCAGTTCTTC
TRBJ1-1 TRBV29-1 many NA CSADPRNLNTEAFF TGCAGCGCCGACCCAAGGAACCTTAACACTGAAGCTTTCTTT
TRBJ2-5 TRBV6-1 NA NA CASRETPKETQYF TGTGCCAGCAGAGAGACACCTAAAGAGACCCAGTACTTC
TRBJ1-5 TRBV24-1 many NA CATSDLGGPKNQPQHF TGTGCCACCAGTGATTTAGGGGGTCCAAAAAATCAGCCCCAGCATTTT
TRBJ1-5 TRBV20-1 few NA CSARKGSEPQHF TGCAGTGCTAGGAAGGGGTCAGAGCCCCAGCATTTT
TRBJ1-2 TRBV5-1 many NA CASSSSDGSNYGYTF TGCGCCAGCAGCTCGTCTGACGGCTCTAACTATGGCTACACCTTC